A single TCR beta chain is shown here with its context. Germline trimming cut 6 bases from V and 2 bases from J; bases unmatched to any gene: 8. The CDR3 consists of 15 residues. The data derive from a study of blood T cell repertoires in COVID-19. Study-wide background: Acute and convalescent COVID-19 samples came from the United States, Italy and Spain. Sources were T cells, B-cell-depleted T cells, or PBMCs; the material itself was cDNA or gDNA.

Original analysis: Reference gene primer amplification yielded estimated nucleated cell counts. The table came from immunoSEQ multiplex PCR; TCRdb's copy has only in-frame clones and leaves some out. V and J calls and clone size are as listed in that table; D and trimming were resolved from the DNA. The data show about 90,000 clones, 80% seen once. Material: peripheral blood. This TCR derives from a woman in her 70s with acute or convalescent COVID-19. This chain uses TRBV23-1 with TRBJ2-3; 7 bases are shared with TRBD2. TRBV23-1 is flagged as an ORF with uncertain function. CDR3 sequence (DNA): TGCGCCAGCAGAGGGAACGGGGGGACCACAGATACGCAGTATTTT. Its protein product is CASRGNGGTTDTQYF.